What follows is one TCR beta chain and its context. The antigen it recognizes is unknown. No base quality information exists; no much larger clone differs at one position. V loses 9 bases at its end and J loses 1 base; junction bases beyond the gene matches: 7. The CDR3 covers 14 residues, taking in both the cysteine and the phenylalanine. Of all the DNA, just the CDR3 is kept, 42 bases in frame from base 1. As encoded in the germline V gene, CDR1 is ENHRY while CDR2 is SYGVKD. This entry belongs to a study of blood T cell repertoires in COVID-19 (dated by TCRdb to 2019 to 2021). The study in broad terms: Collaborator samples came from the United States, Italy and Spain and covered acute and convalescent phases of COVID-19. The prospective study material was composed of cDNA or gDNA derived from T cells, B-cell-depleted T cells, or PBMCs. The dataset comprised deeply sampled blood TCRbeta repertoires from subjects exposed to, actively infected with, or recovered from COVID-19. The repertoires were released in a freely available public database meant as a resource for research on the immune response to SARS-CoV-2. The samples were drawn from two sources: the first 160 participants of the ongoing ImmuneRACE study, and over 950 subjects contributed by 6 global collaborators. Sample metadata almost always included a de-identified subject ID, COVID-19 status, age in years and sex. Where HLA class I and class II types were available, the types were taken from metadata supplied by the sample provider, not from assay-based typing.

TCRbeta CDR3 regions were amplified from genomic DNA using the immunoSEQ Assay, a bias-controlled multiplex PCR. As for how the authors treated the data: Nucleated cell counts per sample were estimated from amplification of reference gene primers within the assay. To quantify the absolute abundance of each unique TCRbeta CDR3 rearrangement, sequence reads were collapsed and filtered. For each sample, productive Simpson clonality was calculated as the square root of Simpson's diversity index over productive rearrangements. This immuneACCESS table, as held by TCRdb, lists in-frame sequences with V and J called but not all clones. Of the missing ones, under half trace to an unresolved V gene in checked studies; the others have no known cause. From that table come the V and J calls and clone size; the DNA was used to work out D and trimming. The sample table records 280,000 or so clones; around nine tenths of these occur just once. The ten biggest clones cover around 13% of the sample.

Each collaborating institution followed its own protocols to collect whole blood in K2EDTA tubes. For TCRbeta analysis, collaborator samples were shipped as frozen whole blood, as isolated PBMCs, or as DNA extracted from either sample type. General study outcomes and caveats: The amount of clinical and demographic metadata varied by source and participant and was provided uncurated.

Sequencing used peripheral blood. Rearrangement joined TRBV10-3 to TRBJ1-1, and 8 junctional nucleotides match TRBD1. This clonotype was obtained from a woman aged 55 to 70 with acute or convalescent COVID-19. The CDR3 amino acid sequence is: CAIRQGMGNTEAFF. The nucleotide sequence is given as TGTGCCATTCGACAGGGGATGGGGAACACTGAAGCTTTCTTT.